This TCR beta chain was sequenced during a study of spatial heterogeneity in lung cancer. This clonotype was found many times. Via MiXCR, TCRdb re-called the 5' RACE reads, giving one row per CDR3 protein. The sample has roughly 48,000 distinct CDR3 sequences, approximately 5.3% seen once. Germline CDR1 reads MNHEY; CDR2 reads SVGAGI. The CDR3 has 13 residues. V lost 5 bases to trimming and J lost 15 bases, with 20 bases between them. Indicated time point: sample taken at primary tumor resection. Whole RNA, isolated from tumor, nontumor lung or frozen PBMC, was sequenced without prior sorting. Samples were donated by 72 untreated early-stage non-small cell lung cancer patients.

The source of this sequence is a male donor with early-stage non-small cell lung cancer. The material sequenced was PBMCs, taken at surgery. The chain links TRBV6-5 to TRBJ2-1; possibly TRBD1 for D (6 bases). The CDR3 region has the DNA TGTGCCAGCAGTAATAACAGGGTTCCTTTACCGTTCTTC. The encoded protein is CASSNNRVPLPFF.